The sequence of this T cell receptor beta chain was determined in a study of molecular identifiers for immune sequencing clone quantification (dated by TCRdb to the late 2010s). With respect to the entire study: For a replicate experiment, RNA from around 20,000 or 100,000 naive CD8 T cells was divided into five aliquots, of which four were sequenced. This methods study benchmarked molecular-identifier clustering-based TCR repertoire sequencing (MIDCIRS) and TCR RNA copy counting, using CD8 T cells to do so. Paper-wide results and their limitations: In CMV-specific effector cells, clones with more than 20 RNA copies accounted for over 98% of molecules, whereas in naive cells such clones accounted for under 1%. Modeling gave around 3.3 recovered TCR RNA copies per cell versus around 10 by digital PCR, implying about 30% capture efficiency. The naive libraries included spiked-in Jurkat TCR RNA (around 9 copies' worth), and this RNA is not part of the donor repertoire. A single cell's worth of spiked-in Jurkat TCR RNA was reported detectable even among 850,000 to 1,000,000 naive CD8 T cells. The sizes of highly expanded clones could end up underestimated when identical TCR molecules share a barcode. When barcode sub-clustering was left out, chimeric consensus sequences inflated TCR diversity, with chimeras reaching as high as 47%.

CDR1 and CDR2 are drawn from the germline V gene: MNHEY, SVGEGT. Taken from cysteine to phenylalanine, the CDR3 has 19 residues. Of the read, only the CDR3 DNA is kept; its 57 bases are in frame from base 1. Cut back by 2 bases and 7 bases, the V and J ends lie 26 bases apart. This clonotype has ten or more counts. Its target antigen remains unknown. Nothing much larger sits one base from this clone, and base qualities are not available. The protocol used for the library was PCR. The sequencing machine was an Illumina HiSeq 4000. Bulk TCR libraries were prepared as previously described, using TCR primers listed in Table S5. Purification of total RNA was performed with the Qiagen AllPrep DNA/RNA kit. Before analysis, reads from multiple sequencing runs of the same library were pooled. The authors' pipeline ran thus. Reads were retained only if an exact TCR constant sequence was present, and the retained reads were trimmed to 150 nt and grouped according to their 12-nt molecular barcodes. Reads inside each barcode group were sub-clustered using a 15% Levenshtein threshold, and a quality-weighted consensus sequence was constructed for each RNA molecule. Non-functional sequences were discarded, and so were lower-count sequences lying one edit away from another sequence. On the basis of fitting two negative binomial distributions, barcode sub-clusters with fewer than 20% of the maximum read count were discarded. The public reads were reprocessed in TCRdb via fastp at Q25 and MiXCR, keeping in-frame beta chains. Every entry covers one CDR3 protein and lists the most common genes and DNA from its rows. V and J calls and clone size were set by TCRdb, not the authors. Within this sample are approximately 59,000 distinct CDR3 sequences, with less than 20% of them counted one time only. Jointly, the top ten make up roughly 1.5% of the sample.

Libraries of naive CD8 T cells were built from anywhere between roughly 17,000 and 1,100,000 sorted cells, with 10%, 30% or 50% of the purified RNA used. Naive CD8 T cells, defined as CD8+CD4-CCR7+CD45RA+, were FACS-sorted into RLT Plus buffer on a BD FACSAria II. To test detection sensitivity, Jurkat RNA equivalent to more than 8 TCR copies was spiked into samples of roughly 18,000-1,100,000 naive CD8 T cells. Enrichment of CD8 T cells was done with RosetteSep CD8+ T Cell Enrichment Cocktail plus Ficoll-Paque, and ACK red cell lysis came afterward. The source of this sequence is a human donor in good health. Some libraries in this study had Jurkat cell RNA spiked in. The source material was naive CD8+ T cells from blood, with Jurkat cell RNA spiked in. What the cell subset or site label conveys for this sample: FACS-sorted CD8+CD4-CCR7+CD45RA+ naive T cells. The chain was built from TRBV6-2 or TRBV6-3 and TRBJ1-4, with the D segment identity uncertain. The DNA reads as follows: TGTGCCAGCAGTTACGTCTTAGGAGGCGGGAGAGCGACGCCTGAAAAACTGTTTTTT. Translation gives CASSYVLGGGRATPEKLFF.